A selection of T cell receptor beta chains follows, all from one sample in a study of regulatory T cells in long-lasting Graves disease. TCRdb reprocessed the multiplex PCR reads via MiXCR and lists one record per CDR3 protein. Here the sample spans around 340,000 distinct CDR3 sequences, about 20% being singletons. Material: peripheral blood mononuclear cells (PBMCs), obtained when the disease was refractory, from a patient treated with antithyroid drugs. The receptors stem from a female donor with Graves disease. Both conserved end residues are part of each CDR3. A D gene is named only where the DNA matches it firmly. The size entry is marked missing in some rows and otherwise reads once, few, many or a size class.

clone size | J gene | D gene | V gene | CDR3 DNA | CDR3 protein
- | TRBJ1-1 | - | TRBV6-1 | TGTGCCAGCAGGGAAGCAGAAACTGAAGCTTTCTTT | CASREAETEAFF
few | TRBJ1-1 | - | TRBV19 | TGTGCCAGTTCAGGACCCCCGCTCCGGGCAAACACTGAAGCTTTCTTT | CASSGPPLRANTEAFF
few | TRBJ1-1 | - | TRBV7-2 | TGTGCCAGCAGCCAGCCGCGGGGGGCGAGGACTGAAGCTTTCTTT | CASSQPRGARTEAFF
many | TRBJ2-5 | - | TRBV7-9 | TGTGCCAGCAGCTTAGCAGGGCACGAGACCCAGTACTTC | CASSLAGHETQYF
many | TRBJ2-2 | - | TRBV12-3/TRBV12-4 | TGTGCCAGCAGTTTAGGCCGGGGCCCCAACACCGGGGAGCTGTTTTTT | CASSLGRGPNTGELFF
- | TRBJ2-5 | TRBD2 | TRBV27 | TGTGCCAGCAGCCTCTCCCCCGGGAGGTCAAACCAAGAGACCCAGTACTTC | CASSLSPGRSNQETQYF
- | TRBJ1-5 | TRBD1 | TRBV20-1 | TGCAGTGCTAGAGATCGGACAGGGGGCAATCAGCCCCAGCATTTT | CSARDRTGGNQPQHF
- | TRBJ2-3 | - | TRBV28 | TGTGCCAGCAACGGGGGACGAAACAGGGGTGCAACAGATACGCAGTATTTT | CASNGGRNRGATDTQYF
- | TRBJ2-2 | TRBD2 | TRBV2 | TGTGCCAGCAGCATAGCGGGAGGGCCGACCACCGGGGAGCTGTTTTTT | CASSIAGGPTTGELFF
many | TRBJ2-7 | TRBD1 | TRBV7-2 | TGTGCCAGCAGCCTACTTGGACAGGTTCACGAGCAGTACTTC | CASSLLGQVHEQYF
few | TRBJ2-3 | - | TRBV27 | TGTGCCAGCAGTTTACTTGGGACAGATACGCAGTATTTT | CASSLLGTDTQYF
- | TRBJ2-7 | - | TRBV6-1 | TGTGCCACCTCCGGGACACTTAGCTACGAGCAGTACTTC | CATSGTLSYEQYF
- | TRBJ2-3 | - | TRBV12-3/TRBV12-4 | TGTGCCAGCAGTTTCGCCGGAGATACGCAGTATTTT | CASSFAGDTQYF
- | TRBJ2-6 | TRBD2 | TRBV5-4 | TGTGCCAGCAGTCGAGGGAGGGAGGACAACGTCCTGACTTTC | CASSRGREDNVLTF
few | TRBJ1-4 | TRBD1 | TRBV19 | TGTGCCAGTAGTGTCAGGGGGCCTAATGAAAAACTGTTTTTT | CASSVRGPNEKLFF
many | TRBJ2-5 | TRBD2 | TRBV6-4 | TGTGCCAGCAGTGACTCCGAACTAGCGGGAGTAGAGACCCAGTACTTC | CASSDSELAGVETQYF
many | TRBJ2-5 | - | TRBV12-3/TRBV12-4 | TGTGCCAGCAGTCCCCGACAGGTTGGTCAAGAGACCCAGTACTTC | CASSPRQVGQETQYF
- | TRBJ2-1 | TRBD1 | TRBV6-2/TRBV6-3 | TGTGCCAGCAGTTCTTTTCCCGGGACAGGGAACAACAATGAGCAGTCCTTC | CASSSFPGTGNNNEQSF